This TCR beta chain was sequenced in a study of T cell repertoires in cytomegalovirus infection. Study overall: Public TCR beta signatures marked donors with CMV infection and the matching HLA.

This clonotype turned up a few times. No antigen is known for it. TCRdb reprocessed the reads with MiXCR, giving one entry per CDR3 protein. Of 200,000 to 250,000 distinct CDR3 sequences in the sample, around 35% were seen once. V lost 0 bases, J lost 3 bases, and 12 bases lay in between. This CDR3 spans 15 amino acids. The germline V gene has CDR1 DFQATT and CDR2 SNEGSKA (reference sequence). This chain joins TRBV20-1 and TRBJ2-1, with D unresolved. The TCR comes from a human donor in good health (CMV status not recorded). Some clones in this sample may be carry-over from other donors' samples. The sample here was CD8+ T cells from cultured PBMCs, taken from culture after CMV antigen stimulation. CDR3 bases: TGCAGTGCTAGAGAACTGCGGTCGCTCTACAATGAGCAGTTCTTC. Its protein product is CSARELRSLYNEQFF.